This TCR beta chain was found in a study of CD4+ T cells in melanoma. Profiling relied on immunoSEQ multiplex PCR, and the TCRdb table lists in-frame clones only, not all of them. The sample carries approximately 20,000 clones, 78% recorded once. Germline V gene sequence: CDR1 SGHDT, CDR2 YYEEEE. The CDR3 extends over 13 amino acids. A word on this clone: An end of the junction does not agree with germline; a read error may underlie this.

V gene TRBV5-6 combines with J gene TRBJ1-2, with no clear D. The sequence was collected from a human donor with melanoma. The CDR3 loop is CASSPTLNFGYTF. CDR3 DNA sequence: TGTGCCAGCAGCCCAACCCTTAACTTTGGCTACACCTTC.